The clone carrying this T cell receptor (beta chain) was recorded many times. What it binds is not known. Germline trimming cut 6 bases from V and 3 bases from J; bases unmatched to any gene: 14. This CDR3 is 18 amino acids long. Germline V gives CDR1 MNHEY, CDR2 SVGEGT. This sample was included in a study of T cells in Graves' hyperthyroidism and ophthalmopathy. As for the study in general: Peripheral blood samples were taken at initial diagnosis, prior to any treatment. The study, taken as a whole, reports: Researchers found most expanded thyroid clonotypes above 0.001 in blood as well. Separation of ophthalmopathy from stable hyperthyroidism was achieved by a 13 V-J model.

RNA transcripts were the template for amplifying TCR beta CDR3 regions. Primed by the HTBI set, a first-round RT-PCR was run on the TCR CDR3. Using its own MiXCR run on the multiplex PCR reads, TCRdb lists one record per CDR3 protein. In the table there are approximately 620,000 distinct CDR3 sequences, approximately 15% of which are singletons. Blood from later-ophthalmopathy patients was taken at first hyperthyroidism diagnosis. The source is a woman between 25 and 40 years old with Graves' hyperthyroidism that later progressed to Graves' ophthalmopathy. The sample was blood. This sequence joins TRBV6-2 or TRBV6-3 and TRBJ2-7; 13 nucleotides align to TRBD2. The CDR3 spells CASSSGTSGTSLIYEQYF. CDR3 in DNA: TGTGCCAGCAGCTCCGGGACTAGCGGGACCTCCCTCATCTACGAGCAGTACTTC.